A selection of T cell receptor beta chains follows, all from one sample in a study of T-cell memory formation after mild COVID-19. TCRdb itself ran the 5' RACE reads through MiXCR, one entry per CDR3 protein. The table has approximately 100,000 distinct CDR3 sequences, roughly 11% seen once. Material for sequencing was PBMCs or a T cell subset sorted from them (not recorded which). These receptors were taken from a man between 18 and 35 years old who had mild COVID-19 (a few samples of this study predate the infection). Cell type and time point are not known. Both conserved end residues are part of each CDR3. Fields, in order: clone size, D gene, J gene, V gene, CDR3 DNA, CDR3 protein. D genes are given only for firm matches. Rows may omit the clone size; those that give it use once, few, many or a size class.

abundance: -; d_gene: TRBD1; j_gene: TRBJ2-7; v_gene: TRBV19; CDR3nt: TGTGCCAGTGGCGAGACAGGGAACCACGAGCAGTACTTC; CDR3aa: CASGETGNHEQYF
abundance: few; d_gene: -; j_gene: TRBJ1-1; v_gene: TRBV5-6; CDR3nt: TGTGCCAGCAGCTTTGGGCCACAAGGGGCTGAAGCTTTCTTT; CDR3aa: CASSFGPQGAEAFF
abundance: few; d_gene: -; j_gene: TRBJ1-2; v_gene: TRBV5-1; CDR3nt: TGCGCCAGCAGCTTGACAGAGGAGGGCTACACCTTC; CDR3aa: CASSLTEEGYTF
abundance: -; d_gene: TRBD2; j_gene: TRBJ2-7; v_gene: TRBV20-1; CDR3nt: TGCAGTGCTAGCGGCGCGGGGGGGTCCTACGAGCAGTACTTC; CDR3aa: CSASGAGGSYEQYF
abundance: -; d_gene: -; j_gene: TRBJ2-1; v_gene: TRBV11-2; CDR3nt: TGTGCCAGCAGCTTATTAGAATCCTACAATGAGCAGTTCTTC; CDR3aa: CASSLLESYNEQFF
abundance: few; d_gene: TRBD2; j_gene: TRBJ2-2; v_gene: TRBV14; CDR3nt: TGTGCCAGCAGCCTCCTAGCGGGGTCGAACACCGGGGAGCTGTTTTTT; CDR3aa: CASSLLAGSNTGELFF
abundance: -; d_gene: -; j_gene: TRBJ1-4; v_gene: TRBV5-1; CDR3nt: TGCGCCAGCAGCTTGGAGGGGGGGCAGGGCGAACTGTTTTTT; CDR3aa: CASSLEGGQGELFF
abundance: few; d_gene: -; j_gene: TRBJ2-1; v_gene: TRBV7-9; CDR3nt: TGTGCCAGCAGCTTAGAAATTGAGCGGTACAATGAGCAGTTCTTC; CDR3aa: CASSLEIERYNEQFF
abundance: few; d_gene: -; j_gene: TRBJ2-2; v_gene: TRBV11-2; CDR3nt: TGTGCCAGCAGCTTAGTGGTTGGGGGCCCCGGGGAGCTGTTTTTT; CDR3aa: CASSLVVGGPGELFF
abundance: -; d_gene: TRBD2; j_gene: TRBJ2-3; v_gene: TRBV6-5; CDR3nt: TGTGCCAGCAGTTACTCAGCGGGGGGGCCCCCAGATACGCAGTATTTT; CDR3aa: CASSYSAGGPPDTQYF
abundance: few; d_gene: -; j_gene: TRBJ2-3; v_gene: TRBV6-6; CDR3nt: TGTGCCAGCAGTGGGGGCGGTCCAGATACGCAGTATTTT; CDR3aa: CASSGGGPDTQYF
abundance: few; d_gene: TRBD2; j_gene: TRBJ2-4; v_gene: TRBV12-3/TRBV12-4; CDR3nt: TGTGCCAGCAGTTTAGTCCAGCGGGAAGCCAAAAACATTCAGTACTTC; CDR3aa: CASSLVQREAKNIQYF
abundance: -; d_gene: -; j_gene: TRBJ2-7; v_gene: TRBV19; CDR3nt: TGTGCCAGTAGCCCAGGGTTCAGCTACGAGCAGTACTTC; CDR3aa: CASSPGFSYEQYF
abundance: -; d_gene: -; j_gene: TRBJ1-3; v_gene: TRBV7-2; CDR3nt: TGTGCCAGCAGCTCCGGTGACTCTGGAAACACCATATATTTT; CDR3aa: CASSSGDSGNTIYF
abundance: few; d_gene: -; j_gene: TRBJ1-5; v_gene: TRBV7-8; CDR3nt: TGTGCCAGCAGCTCATTAACAGGTCTCAATCAGCCCCAGCATTTT; CDR3aa: CASSSLTGLNQPQHF
abundance: few; d_gene: -; j_gene: TRBJ1-3; v_gene: TRBV7-2; CDR3nt: TGTGCCAGCAGCCTGGGGGGGTTTGGAAACACCATATATTTT; CDR3aa: CASSLGGFGNTIYF
abundance: -; d_gene: -; j_gene: TRBJ1-1; v_gene: TRBV5-1; CDR3nt: TGCGCCAGCAGCTTTAGACACCCAAAAGAAGAAGCTTTCTTT; CDR3aa: CASSFRHPKEEAFF
abundance: -; d_gene: -; j_gene: TRBJ1-1; v_gene: TRBV14; CDR3nt: TGTGCCAGCAGCCAAGCCTACGGGTCTGAAGCTTTCTTT; CDR3aa: CASSQAYGSEAFF
abundance: many; d_gene: -; j_gene: TRBJ1-5; v_gene: TRBV7-9; CDR3nt: TGTGCCAGCAGCTTGGGGGGCGGCAATCAGCCCCAGCATTTT; CDR3aa: CASSLGGGNQPQHF
abundance: -; d_gene: TRBD2; j_gene: TRBJ2-1; v_gene: TRBV7-9; CDR3nt: TGTGCCAGCAGCTCGACGCTTTCTAGCGGGGTCTTCGATGAGCAGTTCTTC; CDR3aa: CASSSTLSSGVFDEQFF
abundance: -; d_gene: TRBD2; j_gene: TRBJ2-7; v_gene: TRBV13; CDR3nt: TGTGCCAGCAGCTCGGGGGGGTCCTACGAGCAGTACTTC; CDR3aa: CASSSGGSYEQYF
abundance: -; d_gene: TRBD2; j_gene: TRBJ2-7; v_gene: TRBV12-3/TRBV12-4; CDR3nt: TGTGCCAGCAGTTTGTTGAGACTAGCGGGATACGAGCAGTACTTC; CDR3aa: CASSLLRLAGYEQYF
abundance: -; d_gene: -; j_gene: TRBJ1-1; v_gene: TRBV15; CDR3nt: TGTGCCACCAGCAGAGACCTTGCAGGGTCTGGGGCTGAAGCTTTCTTT; CDR3aa: CATSRDLAGSGAEAFF
abundance: -; d_gene: -; j_gene: TRBJ2-1; v_gene: TRBV7-8; CDR3nt: TGTGCCAGCAGCCCCTGGACTGTAGCTCATGAGCAGTTCTTC; CDR3aa: CASSPWTVAHEQFF
abundance: few; d_gene: TRBD2; j_gene: TRBJ2-1; v_gene: TRBV27; CDR3nt: TGTGCCAGCAGTTTATTTGCTAGCGGGGGCGTAGAGCAGTTCTTC; CDR3aa: CASSLFASGGVEQFF
abundance: few; d_gene: TRBD1; j_gene: TRBJ2-1; v_gene: TRBV10-3; CDR3nt: TGTGCCATAGGGGGCTTCAACAATGAGCAGTTCTTC; CDR3aa: CAIGGFNNEQFF
abundance: -; d_gene: TRBD1; j_gene: TRBJ1-1; v_gene: TRBV7-9; CDR3nt: TGTGCCAGCAGCCCTGGGACAGGGAGGGATGAAGCTTTCTTT; CDR3aa: CASSPGTGRDEAFF
abundance: -; d_gene: TRBD1; j_gene: TRBJ2-2; v_gene: TRBV5-5; CDR3nt: TGTGCCAGCAGCCAAAAGACGGGGACAGGGGGGACCGGGGAGCTGTTTTTT; CDR3aa: CASSQKTGTGGTGELFF
abundance: -; d_gene: -; j_gene: TRBJ1-6; v_gene: TRBV7-2; CDR3nt: TGTGCCAGCAGCCCAAAACATGGGAGCTCCTATAATTCACCCCTCCACTTT; CDR3aa: CASSPKHGSSYNSPLHF
abundance: few; d_gene: -; j_gene: TRBJ2-7; v_gene: TRBV7-8; CDR3nt: TGTGCCAGCAGCTTAGTCCAGGGGGGCGACGAGCAGTACTTC; CDR3aa: CASSLVQGGDEQYF
abundance: -; d_gene: -; j_gene: TRBJ2-2; v_gene: TRBV4-3; CDR3nt: TGCGCCAGCAGCCAGTATTGGTGGGGCGGGGAGCTGTTTTTT; CDR3aa: CASSQYWWGGELFF
abundance: many; d_gene: TRBD2; j_gene: TRBJ2-5; v_gene: TRBV6-4; CDR3nt: TGTGCCAGCAGTCTTATAGCGGGGGCCGGGGAGACCCAGTACTTC; CDR3aa: CASSLIAGAGETQYF
abundance: few; d_gene: TRBD1; j_gene: TRBJ2-2; v_gene: TRBV4-3; CDR3nt: TGCGCCAGCAGCCAAGAGCAGGCAGGGGGAACGGTCGCCGGGGAGCTGTTTTTT; CDR3aa: CASSQEQAGGTVAGELFF
abundance: few; d_gene: -; j_gene: TRBJ2-7; v_gene: TRBV19; CDR3nt: TGTGCCAGTAGTGGCGCAGGGAGCTGGTACGAGCAGTACTTC; CDR3aa: CASSGAGSWYEQYF
abundance: many; d_gene: -; j_gene: TRBJ2-4; v_gene: TRBV5-1; CDR3nt: TGCGCCAGCAGCATCCTAGGGGCCGGAGGAGACATTCAGTACTTC; CDR3aa: CASSILGAGGDIQYF
abundance: few; d_gene: -; j_gene: TRBJ2-5; v_gene: TRBV5-6; CDR3nt: TGTGCCAGCAGTCCCTCTCGACTATTGCGACAAGAGACCCAGTACTTC; CDR3aa: CASSPSRLLRQETQYF
abundance: many; d_gene: -; j_gene: TRBJ2-1; v_gene: TRBV4-3; CDR3nt: TGCGCCAGCAGCCCCGGGGGCTTCAATGAGCAGTTCTTC; CDR3aa: CASSPGGFNEQFF
abundance: few; d_gene: -; j_gene: TRBJ2-3; v_gene: TRBV7-9; CDR3nt: TGTGCCAGCAGCCCGACAGAAGCAGATACGCAGTATTTT; CDR3aa: CASSPTEADTQYF
abundance: -; d_gene: -; j_gene: TRBJ1-3; v_gene: TRBV9; CDR3nt: TGTGCCAGCTCGGACAGAGGAAACACCATATATTTT; CDR3aa: CASSDRGNTIYF
abundance: -; d_gene: -; j_gene: TRBJ1-4; v_gene: TRBV4-1; CDR3nt: TGCGCCAGCAGCCAAGTTAGGTCAGGTGAAAAACTGTTTTTT; CDR3aa: CASSQVRSGEKLFF
abundance: -; d_gene: -; j_gene: TRBJ2-7; v_gene: TRBV20-1; CDR3nt: TGCAGTGCTAGCTGGACGGACTACGAGCAGTACTTC; CDR3aa: CSASWTDYEQYF
abundance: many; d_gene: -; j_gene: TRBJ2-5; v_gene: TRBV11-2; CDR3nt: TGTGCCAGCAGCTTAGGGGACTTCAACCAAGAGACCCAGTACTTC; CDR3aa: CASSLGDFNQETQYF
abundance: few; d_gene: TRBD2; j_gene: TRBJ2-2; v_gene: TRBV27; CDR3nt: TGTGCCAGCATGACTAGCGGGGGGACGAACACCGGGGAGCTGTTTTTT; CDR3aa: CASMTSGGTNTGELFF
abundance: few; d_gene: -; j_gene: TRBJ2-2; v_gene: TRBV27; CDR3nt: TGTGCCAGCAGTTTATGGGAGCCGAACACCGGGGAGCTGTTTTTT; CDR3aa: CASSLWEPNTGELFF
abundance: once; d_gene: -; j_gene: TRBJ2-4; v_gene: TRBV6-4; CDR3nt: TGTGCCAGCGACTTGGACTCTTTAGCCAAAAACATTCAGTACTTC; CDR3aa: CASDLDSLAKNIQYF
abundance: -; d_gene: -; j_gene: TRBJ1-2; v_gene: TRBV30; CDR3nt: TGTGCCTGGGGCGGGAACTATGGCTACACCTTC; CDR3aa: CAWGGNYGYTF
abundance: -; d_gene: -; j_gene: TRBJ1-2; v_gene: TRBV7-8; CDR3nt: TGTGCCAGCAGCCCACCCATAATTGGTGGCTACACCTTC; CDR3aa: CASSPPIIGGYTF
abundance: many; d_gene: -; j_gene: TRBJ1-1; v_gene: TRBV5-1; CDR3nt: TGCGCCAGCAGCTTGGGATTCGGGATGAACACTGAAGCTTTCTTT; CDR3aa: CASSLGFGMNTEAFF
abundance: -; d_gene: TRBD1; j_gene: TRBJ1-4; v_gene: TRBV19; CDR3nt: TGTGCCAGTAGGAAGACAGGGAATAATGAAAAACTGTTTTTT; CDR3aa: CASRKTGNNEKLFF
abundance: -; d_gene: -; j_gene: TRBJ1-4; v_gene: TRBV4-3; CDR3nt: TGCGCCAGCAGCCATACAGGGTTAGGCGAAAAACTGTTTTTT; CDR3aa: CASSHTGLGEKLFF
abundance: -; d_gene: -; j_gene: TRBJ2-2; v_gene: TRBV7-9; CDR3nt: TGTGCCAGCAGCACACAGGGGAACACCGGGGAGCTGTTTTTT; CDR3aa: CASSTQGNTGELFF
abundance: -; d_gene: -; j_gene: TRBJ2-7; v_gene: TRBV5-5; CDR3nt: TGTGCCAGCAGCCTAAGACAGGCTCAAGCCTACGAGCAGTACTTC; CDR3aa: CASSLRQAQAYEQYF
abundance: -; d_gene: TRBD1; j_gene: TRBJ2-2; v_gene: TRBV6-2/TRBV6-3; CDR3nt: TGTGCCAGCAGAGGGCAGGGGGACACCGGGGAGCTGTTTTTT; CDR3aa: CASRGQGDTGELFF
abundance: -; d_gene: -; j_gene: TRBJ2-7; v_gene: TRBV7-2; CDR3nt: TGTGCCAGCAGCTTATTTTGGACAGTCACCTACGAGCAGTACTTC; CDR3aa: CASSLFWTVTYEQYF
abundance: many; d_gene: -; j_gene: TRBJ2-4; v_gene: TRBV2; CDR3nt: TGTGCCAGCAGTGAGTTCCCCCCGAGCGCCAAAAACATTCAGTACTTC; CDR3aa: CASSEFPPSAKNIQYF